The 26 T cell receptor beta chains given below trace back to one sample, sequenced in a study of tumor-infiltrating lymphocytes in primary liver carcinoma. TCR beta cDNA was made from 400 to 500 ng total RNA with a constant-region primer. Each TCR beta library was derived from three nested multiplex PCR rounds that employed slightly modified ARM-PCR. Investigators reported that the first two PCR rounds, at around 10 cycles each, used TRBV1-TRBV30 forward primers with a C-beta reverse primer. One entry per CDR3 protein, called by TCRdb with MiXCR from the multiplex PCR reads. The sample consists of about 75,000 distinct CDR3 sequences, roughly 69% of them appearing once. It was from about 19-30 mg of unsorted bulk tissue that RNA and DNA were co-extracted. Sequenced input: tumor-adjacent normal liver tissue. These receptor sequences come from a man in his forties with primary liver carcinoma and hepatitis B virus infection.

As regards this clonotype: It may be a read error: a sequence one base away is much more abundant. The CDR3 coding sequence is TGCAGCGTTGGGAGCGGGGCAGAGACCCAGTACTTC. Its translation: CSVGSGAETQYF. The rearrangement uses TRBV29-1 and TRBJ2-5; 7 nucleotides line up with TRBD2. The CDR3 runs to 12 residues. V shed 4 bases and J 4 bases; nucleotides not matched to a gene: 3. The germline gives CDR1 SQVTM, CDR2 ANQGSEA.

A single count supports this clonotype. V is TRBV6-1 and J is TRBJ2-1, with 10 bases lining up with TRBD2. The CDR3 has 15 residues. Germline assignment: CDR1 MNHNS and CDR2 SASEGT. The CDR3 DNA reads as TGTTCCATCAGTGAACTCTCTAGCGGGAGTGATGAGCAGTTCTTC. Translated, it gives CSISELSSGSDEQFF.

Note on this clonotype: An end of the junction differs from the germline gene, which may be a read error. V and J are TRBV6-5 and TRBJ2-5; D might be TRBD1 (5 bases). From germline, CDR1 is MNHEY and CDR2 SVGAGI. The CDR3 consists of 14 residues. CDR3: CASSYGWGLETHYF. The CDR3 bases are TGTGCCAGCAGTTACGGGTGGGGCCTAGAGACCCACTACTTC.

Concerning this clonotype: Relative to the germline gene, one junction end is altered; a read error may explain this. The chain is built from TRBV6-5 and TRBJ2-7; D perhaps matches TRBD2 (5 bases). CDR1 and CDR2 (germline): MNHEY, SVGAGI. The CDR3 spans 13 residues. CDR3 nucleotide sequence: TGTGTCAGCAGTTGGGTCACCCGGGGCGAGCAGTACTTC. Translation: CVSSWVTRGEQYF.

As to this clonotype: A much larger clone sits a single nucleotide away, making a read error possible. This CDR3 is CASQPTSGQMKSYERYF. CDR3 DNA sequence: TGTGCCAGCCAACCCACTAGCGGGCAAATGAAGTCCTACGAGCGGTACTTC. The rearrangement uses TRBV28 and TRBJ2-7, with 9 bases lining up with TRBD2. Germline V lookup: CDR1 MDHEN, CDR2 SYDVKM. The CDR3 loop spans 17 amino acids.

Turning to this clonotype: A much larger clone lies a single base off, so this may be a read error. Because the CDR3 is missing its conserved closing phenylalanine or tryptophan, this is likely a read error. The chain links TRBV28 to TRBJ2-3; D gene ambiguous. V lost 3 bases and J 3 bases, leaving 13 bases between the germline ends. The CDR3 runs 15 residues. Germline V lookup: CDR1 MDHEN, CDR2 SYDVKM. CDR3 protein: CASSLPTELTDTQYL. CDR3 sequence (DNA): TGTGCCAGCAGTTTGCCGACGGAGTTAACAGATACGCAGTATCTT.

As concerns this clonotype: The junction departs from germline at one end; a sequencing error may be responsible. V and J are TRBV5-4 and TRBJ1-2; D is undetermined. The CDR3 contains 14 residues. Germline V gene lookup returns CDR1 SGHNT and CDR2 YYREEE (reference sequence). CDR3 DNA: TGTACCAGCAGCGGTGCAAGGGATACCTATGGCTACACCTTC. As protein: CTSSGARDTYGYTF. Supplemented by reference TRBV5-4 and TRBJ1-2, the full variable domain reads ETGVTQSPTHLIKTRGQQVTLRCSSQSGHNTVSWYQQALGQGPQFIFQYYREEENGRGNFPPRFSGLQFPNYSSELNVNALELDDSALYLCTSSGARDTYGYTFGSGTRLTVV.

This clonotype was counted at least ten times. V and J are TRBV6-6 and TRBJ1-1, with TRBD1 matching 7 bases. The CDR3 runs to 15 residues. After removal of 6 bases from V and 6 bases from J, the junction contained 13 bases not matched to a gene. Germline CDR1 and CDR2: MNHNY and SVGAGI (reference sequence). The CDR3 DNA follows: TGTGCCAGCAGGAACGATGGGCGACAGGGCGCTGAAGCTTTCTTT. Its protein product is CASRNDGRQGAEAFF.

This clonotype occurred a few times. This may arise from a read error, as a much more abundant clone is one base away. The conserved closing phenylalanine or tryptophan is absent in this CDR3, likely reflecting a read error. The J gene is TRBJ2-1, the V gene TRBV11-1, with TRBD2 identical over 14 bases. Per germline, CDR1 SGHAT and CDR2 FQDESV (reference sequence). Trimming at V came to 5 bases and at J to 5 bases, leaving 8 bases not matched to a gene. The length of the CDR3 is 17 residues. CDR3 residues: CASSLGLAGEVDNEQFS. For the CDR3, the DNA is TGTGCCAGCAGCCTGGGACTAGCGGGAGAAGTTGACAATGAGCAGTTCTCC.

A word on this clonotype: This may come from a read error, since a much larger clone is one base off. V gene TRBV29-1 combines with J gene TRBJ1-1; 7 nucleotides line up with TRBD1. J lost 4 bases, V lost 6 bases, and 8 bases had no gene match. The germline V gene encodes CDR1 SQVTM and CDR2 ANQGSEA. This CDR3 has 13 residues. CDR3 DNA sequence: TGCAGCGTGCGACAGGGAAGTATCACTGAAGCTTTCTTT. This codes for CSVRQGSITEAFF.

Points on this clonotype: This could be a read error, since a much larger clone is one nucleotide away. Written as DNA, the CDR3 is TGCTCCAGCCATAGCGGTAGCTCCTACGAGCAGTACTTC. Its translation is CSSHSGSSYEQYF. The chain uses TRBV5-1 and TRBJ2-7, with D possibly being TRBD2 (6 bases). The length of the CDR3 is 13 residues. CDR1 is SGHRS and CDR2 is YFSETQ in the germline V gene. The full variable domain, its missing parts supplied by reference TRBV5-1 and TRBJ2-7, is KAGVTQTPRYLIKTRGQQVTLSCSPISGHRSVSWYQQTPGQGLQFLFEYFSETQRNKGNFPGRFSGRQFSNSRSEMNVSTLELGDSALYLCSSHSGSSYEQYFGPGTRLTVT.

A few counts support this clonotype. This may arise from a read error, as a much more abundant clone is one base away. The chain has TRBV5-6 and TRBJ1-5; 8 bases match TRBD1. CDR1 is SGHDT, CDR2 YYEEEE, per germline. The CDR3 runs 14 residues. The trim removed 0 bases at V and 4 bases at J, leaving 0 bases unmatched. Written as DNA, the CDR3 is TGTGCCAGCAGCTTGGACAGGGGGAATCAGCCCCAGCATTTT. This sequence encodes CASSLDRGNQPQHF.

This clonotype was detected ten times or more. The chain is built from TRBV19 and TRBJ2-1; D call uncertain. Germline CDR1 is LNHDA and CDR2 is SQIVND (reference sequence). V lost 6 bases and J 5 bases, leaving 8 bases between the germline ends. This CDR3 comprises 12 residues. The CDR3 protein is CASSRGHNEQFF. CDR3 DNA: TGTGCCAGTAGCAGAGGTCACAATGAGCAGTTCTTC.

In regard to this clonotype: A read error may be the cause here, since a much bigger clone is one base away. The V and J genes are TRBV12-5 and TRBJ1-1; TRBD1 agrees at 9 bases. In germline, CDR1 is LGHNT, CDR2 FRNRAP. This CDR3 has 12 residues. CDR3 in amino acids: CVSGLGQGKAFF. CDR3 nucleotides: TGTGTTAGTGGTTTGGGACAGGGAAAAGCTTTCTTT. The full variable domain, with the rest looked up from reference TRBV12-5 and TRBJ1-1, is DARVTQTPRHKVTEMGQEVTMRCQPILGHNTVFWYRQTMMQGLELLAYFRNRAPLDDSGMPKDRFSAEMPDATLATLKIQPSEPRDSAVYFCVSGLGQGKAFFGQGTRLTVV.

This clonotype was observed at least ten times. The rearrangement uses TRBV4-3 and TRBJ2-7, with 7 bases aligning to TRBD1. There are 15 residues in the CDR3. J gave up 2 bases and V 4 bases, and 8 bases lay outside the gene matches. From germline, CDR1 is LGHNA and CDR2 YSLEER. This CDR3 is CASSPTLRGPYEQYF. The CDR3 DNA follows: TGCGCCAGCAGCCCCACTTTGAGGGGGCCCTACGAGCAGTACTTC.

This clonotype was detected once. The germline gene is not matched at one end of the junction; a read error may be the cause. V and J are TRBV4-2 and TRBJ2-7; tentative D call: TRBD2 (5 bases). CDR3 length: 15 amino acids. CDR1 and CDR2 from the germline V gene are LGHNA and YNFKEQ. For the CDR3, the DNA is TGTGACAGCAGCCAAGATAATGGGAGCGGCTACGTGCAGTACTTC. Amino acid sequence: CDSSQDNGSGYVQYF.

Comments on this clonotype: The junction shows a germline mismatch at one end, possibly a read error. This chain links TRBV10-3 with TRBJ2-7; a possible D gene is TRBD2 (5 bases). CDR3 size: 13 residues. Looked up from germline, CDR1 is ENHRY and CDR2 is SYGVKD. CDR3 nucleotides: TGCACCATCAGTGGGCCGGGGAAGCACGAGCAGTACTTC. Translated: CTISGPGKHEQYF.

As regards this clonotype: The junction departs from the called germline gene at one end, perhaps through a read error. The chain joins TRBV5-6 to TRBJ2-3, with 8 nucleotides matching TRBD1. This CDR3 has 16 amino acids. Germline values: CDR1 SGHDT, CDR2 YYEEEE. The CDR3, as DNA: TGTGCCAGCAGCTACCGGGACAGGCCTTACACAGAAACGCAGTATTTT. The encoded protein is CASSYRDRPYTETQYF.

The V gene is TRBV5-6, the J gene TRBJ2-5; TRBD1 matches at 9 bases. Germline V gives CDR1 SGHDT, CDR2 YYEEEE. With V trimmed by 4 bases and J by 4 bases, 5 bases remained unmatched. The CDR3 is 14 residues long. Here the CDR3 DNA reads TGTGCCAGCAGCCCAGCGACAGGGGGAGAGACCCAGTACTTC. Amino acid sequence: CASSPATGGETQYF. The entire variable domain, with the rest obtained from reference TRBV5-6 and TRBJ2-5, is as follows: DAGVTQSPTHLIKTRGQQVTLRCSPKSGHDTVSWYQQALGQGPQFIFQYYEEEERQRGNFPDRFSGHQFPNYSSELNVNALLLGDSALYLCASSPATGGETQYFGPGTRLLVL.

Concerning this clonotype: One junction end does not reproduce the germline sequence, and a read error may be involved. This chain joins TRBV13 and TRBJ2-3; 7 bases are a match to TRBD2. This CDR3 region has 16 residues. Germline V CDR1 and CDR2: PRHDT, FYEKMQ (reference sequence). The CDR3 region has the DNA TGTGCCAACAGCCTTCGGGAGGAAGATCCCACAGATACGCAATATTTT. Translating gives CANSLREEDPTDTQYF.

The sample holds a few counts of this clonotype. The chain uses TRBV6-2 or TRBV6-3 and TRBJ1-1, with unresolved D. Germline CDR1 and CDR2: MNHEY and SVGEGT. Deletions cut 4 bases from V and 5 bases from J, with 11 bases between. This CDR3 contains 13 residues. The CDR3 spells CASSSSLRTEAFF. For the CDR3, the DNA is TGTGCCAGCAGTTCCTCCCTTCGTACTGAAGCTTTCTTT.

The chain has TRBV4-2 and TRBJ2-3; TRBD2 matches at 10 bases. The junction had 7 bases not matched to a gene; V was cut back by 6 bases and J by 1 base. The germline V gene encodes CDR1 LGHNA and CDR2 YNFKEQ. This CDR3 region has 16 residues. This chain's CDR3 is CASSRDLAGGTDTQYF. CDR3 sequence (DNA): TGTGCCAGCAGTCGAGATCTAGCGGGAGGCACAGATACGCAGTATTTT.

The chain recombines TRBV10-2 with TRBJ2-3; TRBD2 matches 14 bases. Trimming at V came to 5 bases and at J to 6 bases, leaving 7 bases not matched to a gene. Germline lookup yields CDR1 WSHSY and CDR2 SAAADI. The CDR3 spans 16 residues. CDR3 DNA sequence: TGCGCCAGCAGTTGGACTAGCGGGAGGTTCGGGGATACGCAGTATTTT. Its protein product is CASSWTSGRFGDTQYF.

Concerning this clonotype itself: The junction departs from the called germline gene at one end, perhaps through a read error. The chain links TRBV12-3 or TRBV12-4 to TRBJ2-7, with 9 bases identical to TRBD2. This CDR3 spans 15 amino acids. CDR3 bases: TGTGCCAGTAGTTTAGCTAGCGGGGCCAACTACGAGCAGCACTTC. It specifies CASSLASGANYEQHF.

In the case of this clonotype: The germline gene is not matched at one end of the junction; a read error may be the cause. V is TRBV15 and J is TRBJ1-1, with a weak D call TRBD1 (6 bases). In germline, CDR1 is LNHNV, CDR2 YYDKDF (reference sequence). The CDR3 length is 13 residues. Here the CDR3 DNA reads TGTGCCACCTCCAAGGGGGTTTATGCTGGAGCTCTCTTT. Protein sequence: CATSKGVYAGALF.

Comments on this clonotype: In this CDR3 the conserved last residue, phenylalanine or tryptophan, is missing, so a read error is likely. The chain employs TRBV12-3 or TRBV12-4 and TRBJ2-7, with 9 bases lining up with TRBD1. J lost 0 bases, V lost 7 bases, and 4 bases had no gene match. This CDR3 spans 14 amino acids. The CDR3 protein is CASKGQGPSYEQYL. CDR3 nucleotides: TGTGCCAGCAAGGGACAGGGACCCTCCTACGAGCAGTACTTA.